This is a list of T cell receptor beta chains from one sample in a study of cytomegalovirus exposure and HLA in healthy donors. The table came from immunoSEQ multiplex PCR; TCRdb's copy has only in-frame clones and leaves some out. This sample yields roughly 100,000 clones, of which about 81% are seen a single time; roughly 1.3% belongs to the top ten. The sequenced sample was PBMCs. The source is a man between 25 and 39 years old in good health and CMV-seronegative. Both conserved end residues are part of each CDR3. D genes are given only for firm matches. Rows give clone size only sometimes, using once, few, many, or a class for an expanded clone.

J gene: TRBJ2-7
clone size: few
D gene: NA
V gene: TRBV5-1
CDR3 protein: CASSADTSLSYEQYF

J gene: TRBJ2-7
clone size: once
D gene: NA
V gene: TRBV30
CDR3 protein: CAYQNRYEQYF

J gene: TRBJ1-1
clone size: few
D gene: NA
V gene: TRBV7-9
CDR3 protein: CASKDGGMNTEAFF

J gene: TRBJ1-2
clone size: NA
D gene: NA
V gene: TRBV30
CDR3 protein: CAWSVLTRGYTF

J gene: TRBJ1-2
clone size: NA
D gene: TRBD1
V gene: TRBV7-2
CDR3 protein: CASSLDRGLNPSNYGYTF

J gene: TRBJ2-3
clone size: NA
D gene: TRBD2
V gene: TRBV19
CDR3 protein: CASSIGYRLAGGDTQYF

J gene: TRBJ2-5
clone size: NA
D gene: NA
V gene: TRBV7-9
CDR3 protein: CASSLASGQETQYF

J gene: TRBJ2-4
clone size: NA
D gene: NA
V gene: TRBV4-1
CDR3 protein: CASSPEGRSQGIQYF

J gene: TRBJ1-5
clone size: NA
D gene: NA
V gene: TRBV4-3
CDR3 protein: CASSQEQKGPQHF

J gene: TRBJ2-3
clone size: once
D gene: TRBD2
V gene: TRBV5-4
CDR3 protein: CASSLGGRLAGGKRDTQYF

J gene: TRBJ2-3
clone size: few
D gene: TRBD2
V gene: TRBV30
CDR3 protein: CAWSEGAGGTDTQYF

J gene: TRBJ2-1
clone size: NA
D gene: NA
V gene: TRBV12-5
CDR3 protein: CASGFSWGRDNEQFF

J gene: TRBJ1-5
clone size: NA
D gene: TRBD1
V gene: TRBV9
CDR3 protein: CASSGGQVNQPQHF

J gene: TRBJ1-5
clone size: NA
D gene: TRBD1
V gene: TRBV28
CDR3 protein: CASRTRQGNQPQHF

J gene: TRBJ1-1
clone size: NA
D gene: NA
V gene: TRBV9
CDR3 protein: CASSPRVSNTEAFF

J gene: TRBJ2-3
clone size: NA
D gene: NA
V gene: TRBV7-2
CDR3 protein: CASSFGGVGTDTQYF

J gene: TRBJ1-2
clone size: NA
D gene: NA
V gene: TRBV20-1
CDR3 protein: CSGTLPSGYTF

J gene: TRBJ2-7
clone size: NA
D gene: NA
V gene: TRBV12-5
CDR3 protein: CASGLAQGLEQYF

J gene: TRBJ2-1
clone size: NA
D gene: TRBD2
V gene: TRBV13
CDR3 protein: CASSLGTSGGARFYNEQFF

J gene: TRBJ2-1
clone size: once
D gene: TRBD2
V gene: TRBV28
CDR3 protein: CASSPGGRTWNEQFF

J gene: TRBJ1-6
clone size: NA
D gene: NA
V gene: TRBV4-1
CDR3 protein: CASSQEGLGSYNSPLHF

J gene: TRBJ1-5
clone size: NA
D gene: NA
V gene: TRBV14
CDR3 protein: CASSQDINQPQHF

J gene: TRBJ2-7
clone size: NA
D gene: TRBD1
V gene: TRBV27
CDR3 protein: CASRRQGSYEQYF

J gene: TRBJ2-2
clone size: NA
D gene: NA
V gene: TRBV5-1
CDR3 protein: CASSLAGQGSTGELFF

J gene: TRBJ1-1
clone size: NA
D gene: TRBD1
V gene: TRBV7-9
CDR3 protein: CASSRGQGFRAFF

J gene: TRBJ1-2
clone size: NA
D gene: TRBD1
V gene: TRBV4-3
CDR3 protein: CASSQVDRGSYGYTF

J gene: NA
clone size: NA
D gene: TRBD1
V gene: TRBV7-8
CDR3 protein: CASSLRPDRAHEQYF

J gene: TRBJ2-1
clone size: NA
D gene: TRBD2
V gene: TRBV27
CDR3 protein: CASTNLFLGLSYNEQFF

J gene: TRBJ2-3
clone size: few
D gene: NA
V gene: TRBV7-2
CDR3 protein: CASSSKGGAGALDTQYF

J gene: TRBJ2-1
clone size: NA
D gene: NA
V gene: TRBV6-7
CDR3 protein: CASSYSGGNWDEQFF

J gene: TRBJ2-5
clone size: NA
D gene: TRBD2
V gene: TRBV29-1
CDR3 protein: CSVVRGGQETQYF

J gene: TRBJ2-7
clone size: once
D gene: NA
V gene: TRBV2
CDR3 protein: CASKGALRGQNYEQYF

J gene: TRBJ2-7
clone size: NA
D gene: TRBD1
V gene: TRBV4-3
CDR3 protein: CASSHSGTVPLEQYF

J gene: TRBJ1-2
clone size: NA
D gene: NA
V gene: TRBV27
CDR3 protein: CASSSGTYGYTF

J gene: TRBJ2-7
clone size: few
D gene: NA
V gene: TRBV27
CDR3 protein: CASSLRAGGLEQYF

J gene: TRBJ2-5
clone size: NA
D gene: NA
V gene: TRBV19
CDR3 protein: CASSAARAPRETQYF

J gene: TRBJ2-1
clone size: NA
D gene: NA
V gene: TRBV25-1
CDR3 protein: CASSSYNEQFF

J gene: TRBJ2-3
clone size: few
D gene: NA
V gene: TRBV28
CDR3 protein: CASSLRGPDTQYF

J gene: TRBJ2-7
clone size: NA
D gene: TRBD1
V gene: TRBV29-1
CDR3 protein: CSARDSDYYEQYF

J gene: TRBJ2-3
clone size: NA
D gene: TRBD2
V gene: TRBV4-3
CDR3 protein: CASSLYGTSYPDTQYF

J gene: TRBJ2-3
clone size: NA
D gene: NA
V gene: TRBV29-1
CDR3 protein: CSVAGRVTDTQYF

J gene: TRBJ2-3
clone size: NA
D gene: TRBD1
V gene: TRBV10-2
CDR3 protein: CASSEGQDTDTQYF

J gene: TRBJ1-2
clone size: NA
D gene: NA
V gene: TRBV5-6
CDR3 protein: CASSFRAGYGYTF

J gene: TRBJ2-1
clone size: NA
D gene: NA
V gene: TRBV7-2
CDR3 protein: CASSNLLSSPTPFF

J gene: TRBJ1-2
clone size: NA
D gene: TRBD1
V gene: TRBV28
CDR3 protein: CAISTGPYGYTF

J gene: TRBJ2-3
clone size: NA
D gene: NA
V gene: TRBV5-1
CDR3 protein: CASSFPYQVTQYF

J gene: TRBJ2-5
clone size: few
D gene: NA
V gene: TRBV10-3
CDR3 protein: CASSGNQETQYF

J gene: TRBJ2-6
clone size: NA
D gene: NA
V gene: TRBV9
CDR3 protein: CASSVVPIQDSPNSGANVLTF

J gene: TRBJ2-7
clone size: NA
D gene: TRBD2
V gene: TRBV27
CDR3 protein: CASRASGSSYEQYF

J gene: TRBJ2-4
clone size: once
D gene: TRBD1
V gene: TRBV5-4
CDR3 protein: CASSLESRQGKIAKNIQYF

J gene: TRBJ1-5
clone size: NA
D gene: NA
V gene: TRBV27
CDR3 protein: CASRPGKARQPQHF

J gene: TRBJ2-3
clone size: NA
D gene: NA
V gene: TRBV5-6
CDR3 protein: CASSLGLGTDTQYF

J gene: TRBJ2-4
clone size: NA
D gene: NA
V gene: TRBV2
CDR3 protein: CASILDSVAKNIQYF

J gene: TRBJ2-7
clone size: NA
D gene: TRBD2
V gene: TRBV7-9
CDR3 protein: CASSFAVAGGPYEQYF

J gene: TRBJ2-7
clone size: NA
D gene: NA
V gene: TRBV11-2
CDR3 protein: CASSSRTLRSVEQYF

J gene: TRBJ2-1
clone size: NA
D gene: TRBD2
V gene: TRBV10-3
CDR3 protein: CAISPGLAGVGEQFF

J gene: TRBJ1-5
clone size: once
D gene: TRBD1
V gene: TRBV7-6
CDR3 protein: CASSLAQGEQWNNNQPQHF

J gene: TRBJ1-2
clone size: NA
D gene: NA
V gene: TRBV27
CDR3 protein: CASSRTGTQTYGYTF

J gene: TRBJ2-3
clone size: NA
D gene: TRBD2
V gene: TRBV4-1
CDR3 protein: CASSHKGSSGASTDTQYF

J gene: TRBJ1-6
clone size: many
D gene: TRBD1
V gene: TRBV10-2
CDR3 protein: CASSDPLQTGSYNSPLHF